This T cell receptor (beta chain) originates from a study of radiotherapy plus CTLA-4 blockade in lung cancer. As for the study in general: Objective response was observed in around a sixth of patients, and disease control in roughly 30%. Study results and limitations: In blood, after radiotherapy plus ipilimumab, tumor-derived TCR clones expanded.

Germline V gene sequence: CDR1 KGHSY, CDR2 FQNENV. The CDR3 consists of 15 residues. With V trimmed by 2 bases and J by 4 bases, 5 bases remained unmatched. Concerning this clone itself: Antigen: not known.

The method was immunoSEQ multiplex PCR; TCRdb's version includes in-frame clones alone and lacks a portion of them. The sample lists 53,000 or so clones, nearly 90% occurring once. The specimen was peripheral blood, collected from a patient treated with radiotherapy plus ipilimumab. The chain is built from TRBV16 and TRBJ1-5, with 7 bases identical to TRBD1. The receptor was derived from a human donor with non-small cell lung cancer whose response to radiotherapy plus ipilimumab could not be evaluated. CDR3 in amino acids: CASSQARGDNQPQHF. Written as DNA, the CDR3 is TGTGCCAGCAGCCAAGCCAGGGGGGATAATCAGCCCCAGCATTTT. Combining the CDR3 with reference TRBV16 and TRBJ1-5 gives the whole variable domain GEEVAQTPKHLVRGEGQKAKLYCAPIKGHSYVFWYQQVLKNEFKFLISFQNENVFDETGMPKERFSAKCLPNSPCSLEIQATKLEDSAVYFCASSQARGDNQPQHFGDGTRLSIL.